The 24 T cell receptor beta chains below were found in one sample sequenced in a study of PD-L1 blockade in urothelial cancer. Time point noted: pretreatment peripheral blood. The repertoire was sequenced with immunoSEQ multiplex PCR; TCRdb's copy has only in-frame clones and lacks some. This table has around 100,000 clones, 80% to 90% appearing once. The input for sequencing was PBMCs, taken around atezolizumab (anti-PD-L1) treatment. These receptors were obtained from a man in his 60s with urothelial cancer.

The chain has TRBV18 and TRBJ1-3; unclear D gene. The germline CDR1 and CDR2 sequences are KGHSH and LQKENI. This CDR3 has 13 residues. V was pared by 6 bases and J by 7 bases, with 13 bases between. As DNA, the CDR3 is TGTGCCAGCTCCCCTCAGTACGGGAACACCATATATTTT. Protein sequence: CASSPQYGNTIYF.

The genes are TRBV4-2 and TRBJ1-2; 11 bases are a match to TRBD1. The V gene end was trimmed by 0 bases and the J gene end by 8 bases; junction bases not matched to a gene: 5. Germline V CDR1 and CDR2: LGHNA, YNFKEQ. The CDR3 extends over 15 amino acids. CDR3 sequence reads: CASSQDRGQGEGYTF. CDR3 in DNA: TGTGCCAGCAGCCAAGATAGGGGACAGGGGGAAGGCTACACCTTC.

This sequence joins TRBV10-1 and TRBJ1-2; D remains ambiguous. The CDR3 runs to 15 residues. The germline V and J ends were trimmed by 9 bases and 0 bases, with 17 bases remaining between them. Germline CDR1 is WNHNN and CDR2 is SYGVQD (reference sequence). In DNA form, the CDR3 reads TGCGCCAGATCGCGTTTTCAGGCAACTAACTATGGCTACACCTTC. It yields the protein CARSRFQATNYGYTF.

This clone was seen only a few times. V gene TRBV6-1 combines with J gene TRBJ2-7, with D possibly being TRBD1 (6 bases). This CDR3 region has 14 residues. V gave up 6 bases and J gave up 0 bases, with 12 bases separating them. Germline CDR1 is MNHNS and CDR2 is SASEGT. The CDR3 region is CASSRTDYSYEQYF. Here the CDR3 DNA reads TGTGCCAGCAGCCGGACAGACTACTCCTACGAGCAGTACTTC.

This clone was observed once. The rearrangement uses TRBV7-2 and TRBJ2-3, with TRBD2 matching over 12 bases. CDR1 SGHTA and CDR2 FQGNSA come from the germline V gene. With V trimmed by 1 base and J by 3 bases, 8 bases remained unmatched. The CDR3 is made up of 18 amino acids. The CDR3 sequence: CASSLEASGGAATDTQYF. CDR3 DNA sequence: TGTGCCAGCAGCTTAGAGGCTAGCGGGGGGGCCGCGACAGATACGCAGTATTTT.

This clone came up a few times. The chain employs TRBV5-1 and TRBJ2-7, with TRBD1 identical over 7 bases. The CDR3 has 14 amino acids. J was trimmed by 6 bases and V by 4 bases; bases with no gene match: 10. Germline V gives CDR1 SGHRS, CDR2 YFSETQ. The CDR3 protein is CASSGEGAVGEQYF. The CDR3 DNA sequence: TGCGCCAGCAGCGGCGAGGGGGCGGTGGGCGAGCAGTACTTC. Drawing the rest from reference TRBV5-1 and TRBJ2-7, the complete variable domain is KAGVTQTPRYLIKTRGQQVTLSCSPISGHRSVSWYQQTPGQGLQFLFEYFSETQRNKGNFPGRFSGRQFSNSRSEMNVSTLELGDSALYLCASSGEGAVGEQYFGPGTRLTVT.

The V gene is TRBV30, the J gene TRBJ2-1; 14 positions agree with TRBD2. V gave up 5 bases and J gave up 7 bases; unmatched junction bases: 1. This CDR3 has 13 amino acids. Germline assignment: CDR1 GTSNPN and CDR2 SVGIG (reference sequence). DNA for the CDR3: TGTGCCTGGGGACTAGCGGGAGGTAATGAGCAGTTCTTC. This translates into CAWGLAGGNEQFF.

The rearrangement joins TRBV25-1 to TRBJ2-5; 7 bases align to TRBD2. Germline-derived CDR1 and CDR2 are MGHDK and SYGVNS. The CDR3 spans 14 residues. The junction had 6 bases not matched to a gene; V was cut back by 4 bases and J by 4 bases. The chain's CDR3 is CASSGTSTPETQYF. The DNA of the CDR3 is TGTGCCAGCAGTGGGACTAGTACGCCAGAGACCCAGTACTTC.

The rearrangement joins TRBV19 to TRBJ2-5; D is perhaps TRBD2 (6 bases). The CDR3 runs 15 residues. Germline CDR1 reads LNHDA; CDR2 reads SQIVND (reference sequence). With 1 base removed from V and 2 bases from J, the gap between germline ends came to 11 bases. The chain's CDR3 is CASSIVGTPQETQYF. The CDR3 bases are TGTGCCAGTAGTATAGTTGGGACTCCGCAAGAGACCCAGTACTTC. Full variable domain (missing parts from reference TRBV19 and TRBJ2-5): DGGITQSPKYLFRKEGQNVTLSCEQNLNHDAMYWYRQDPGQGLRLIYYSQIVNDFQKGDIAEGYSVSREKKESFPLTVTSAQKNPTAFYLCASSIVGTPQETQYFGPGTRLLVL.

The chain uses TRBV28 and TRBJ2-6, with D tentatively TRBD1 (6 bases). The CDR3 has 16 amino acids. Germline V gene sequence: CDR1 MDHEN, CDR2 SYDVKM. V lost 7 bases and J 0 bases, leaving 13 bases between the germline ends. CDR3 nucleotides: TGTGCCAGCAATAAGGGACACAGCTCTGGGGCCAACGTCCTGACTTTC. Amino acid sequence: CASNKGHSSGANVLTF.

CDR3 bases: TGTGCCAGCAGCAAAGCGGGGACAGGGGGAGGAGAGCAGTTCTTC. It specifies CASSKAGTGGGEQFF. The chain is built from TRBV21-1 and TRBJ2-1; the table's TRBD1 call for D was not verified on the DNA. TRBV21-1 is given as a pseudogene. The CDR3 has 15 residues.

The chain carries TRBV19 and TRBJ1-6, with D uncertain. The CDR3 covers 16 residues. V dropped 0 bases and J dropped 7 bases, with 13 bases sitting between them. Germline V lookup: CDR1 LNHDA, CDR2 SQIVND (reference sequence). For the CDR3, the DNA is TGTGCCAGTAGTATAGATCCAGGCGTCCCGAATTCACCCCTCCACTTT. It codes for CASSIDPGVPNSPLHF.

In DNA, the CDR3 is TGTGCCAGCAGCCGACAACTAGCGGGGCAAGAGACCCAGTACTTC. Its protein is CASSRQLAGQETQYF. The V gene is TRBV4-2, the J gene TRBJ2-5, with 10 bases aligning to TRBD2. With 4 bases clipped from V and 2 bases from J, the junction kept 4 bases outside the gene matches. This CDR3 is 15 amino acids long. Looked up from germline, CDR1 is LGHNA and CDR2 is YNFKEQ.

The CDR3 reads CASSMGRYGEQFF. The CDR3 nucleotides are TGTGCCAGCAGCATGGGCCGTTACGGCGAGCAGTTCTTC. The chain joins TRBV7-2 to TRBJ2-1; D gene uncertain. CDR1 and CDR2 (germline): SGHTA, FQGNSA. V was clipped by 5 bases and J by 10 bases, with 15 bases between them. The CDR3 contains 13 residues.

The V call is TRBV12-2, the J call TRBJ1-5; the D call of TRBD1 is as the table states it, not checked on the DNA. TRBV12-2 is a pseudogene segment. CDR3 length: 17 amino acids. In DNA, the CDR3 is TGTGCAAGTCGCCAAAAGACAGGGCGGGGTGGCAATCAGCCCCAGCATTTT. As protein: CASRQKTGRGGNQPQHF.

The genes are TRBV6-5 and TRBJ2-1, with D tentatively TRBD2 (6 bases). This CDR3 spans 15 amino acids. The V gene's germline CDR1 is MNHEY and CDR2 SVGAGI. With 7 bases removed from V and 10 bases from J, the gap between germline ends came to 23 bases. The CDR3 here is CASTSPTSRPGEQFF. The DNA of the CDR3 is TGTGCCAGCACCTCCCCAACTAGCAGGCCAGGAGAGCAGTTCTTC.

As to this clone: Within the sample, other DNA sequences also encode this same CDR3. This rearrangement joins TRBV7-9 to TRBJ1-1; 7 nucleotides match TRBD1. Germline V gives CDR1 SEHNR, CDR2 FQNEAQ (reference sequence). The length of the CDR3 is 14 residues. V dropped 3 bases and J dropped 3; count of bases not matched to a gene: 4. Here the CDR3 DNA reads TGTGCCAGCAGCTTGCGGCAGGGGGACACTGAAGCTTTCTTT. The encoded protein is CASSLRQGDTEAFF.

The CDR3 protein is CASTLTGLAGYNEQFF. As DNA, the CDR3 is TGCGCCAGCACTTTGACGGGACTAGCGGGTTACAATGAGCAGTTCTTC. V and J are TRBV5-1 and TRBJ2-1, with 12 nucleotides matching TRBD2. This CDR3 has 16 residues. Looked up from germline, CDR1 is SGHRS and CDR2 is YFSETQ. V was pared by 6 bases and J by 4 bases, with 8 bases of the junction left unmatched.

The chain carries TRBV9 and TRBJ1-5; D is possibly TRBD1 (6 bases). V gave up 5 bases and J gave up 3 bases, with 12 bases separating them. This CDR3 has 14 residues. Germline V lookup: CDR1 SGDLS, CDR2 YYNGEE. DNA of the CDR3: TGTGCCAGCAGTGCCGGGACACCCAATCAGCCCCAGCATTTT. Its protein is CASSAGTPNQPQHF. Drawing the rest from reference TRBV9 and TRBJ1-5, the complete variable domain is DSGVTQTPKHLITATGQRVTLRCSPRSGDLSVYWYQQSLDQGLQFLIQYYNGEERAKGNILERFSAQQFPDLHSELNLSSLELGDSALYFCASSAGTPNQPQHFGDGTRLSIL.

This chain joins TRBV6-5 and TRBJ1-1; TRBD1 agrees at 8 bases. This CDR3 region has 14 residues. CDR1 MNHEY and CDR2 SVGAGI come from the germline V gene. Germline trimming cut 5 bases from V and 1 base from J; bases unmatched to any gene: 3. The CDR3 region has the DNA TGTGCCAGCAGTCGGGGACAGGAGAACACTGAAGCTTTCTTT. Its translation: CASSRGQENTEAFF.

The chain links TRBV11-2 to TRBJ1-2; no reliable D call. The length of the CDR3 is 15 residues. V was shortened by 1 base and J by 2 bases, with 11 bases between the two germline ends. Looked up from germline, CDR1 is SGHAT and CDR2 is FQNNGV. Written as DNA, the CDR3 is TGTGCCAGCAGCTTAGCGGGTCCGGTAAACTATGGCTACACCTTC. Residues: CASSLAGPVNYGYTF.

The chain recombines TRBV4-1 with TRBJ2-1, with 7 bases lining up with TRBD2. The CDR3 is made up of 15 amino acids. Germline CDR1 reads MGHRA; CDR2 reads YSYEKL. The V gene end was trimmed by 1 base and the J gene end by 5 bases; junction bases not matched to a gene: 5. The CDR3 nucleotides read TGCGCCAGCAGCCAAGTCCTAGCGGAGAACAATGAGCAGTTCTTC. It codes for CASSQVLAENNEQFF.

This clone was detected only once. The chain recombines TRBV18 with TRBJ1-4; D is ambiguous. Deletions cut 4 bases from V and 7 bases from J, with 4 bases between. From germline, CDR1 is KGHSH and CDR2 LQKENI. The CDR3 covers 11 residues. The CDR3 protein is CASSLGEKLFF. The CDR3, as DNA: TGTGCCAGCTCACTCGGTGAAAAACTGTTTTTT.

DNA for the CDR3: TGTGCCAGCTCACCAACCCGGGGGACCGGGGAGCTGTTTTTT. Protein: CASSPTRGTGELFF. The chain carries TRBV18 and TRBJ2-2; a possible D gene is TRBD2 (6 bases). Trimming removed 2 bases at V and 5 bases at J, with 9 bases between. Germline CDR1 KGHSH, CDR2 LQKENI. CDR3 length: 14 amino acids.